The 8 T cell receptor beta chains below all came from one sample that was sequenced in a study of vaccination effects on CD4 cells after COVID-19. CD4+ T cells specific for antigen were expanded with viral peptide pools by the ViraFEST assay before sequencing. Scientists isolated CD4+ T cells after a roughly 9-day culture period ended. Participants completed two doses of the BNT162b2 or mRNA-1273 vaccine. The repertoire was sequenced with immunoSEQ multiplex PCR; TCRdb's copy has only in-frame clones and lacks some. The table records around 24,000 clones, roughly 80% of them present only once. Their cognate antigens are unknown. The starting material was CD4+ T cells from PBMCs cultured with HCoV-NL63 spike peptides, obtained after COVID-19 vaccination. These receptors were obtained from a human donor who received a COVID-19 vaccine.

This clone was seen a single time. The V and J genes are TRBV19 and TRBJ2-1, with TRBD1 matching over 9 bases. V was pared by 8 bases and J by 7 bases, with 3 bases of the junction left unmatched. This CDR3 has 12 residues. The germline CDR1 and CDR2 sequences are LNHDA and SQIVND (reference sequence). The CDR3 bases are TGTGCCAGTGGGGACAGGGCGAATGAGCAGTTCTTC. Its protein product is CASGDRANEQFF.

This clone turned up a few times. The chain is built from TRBV6-5 and TRBJ1-5, with TRBD1 matching 7 bases. V gave up 5 bases and J gave up 4 bases; unmatched junction bases: 5. The CDR3 is made up of 14 amino acids. Germline V lookup: CDR1 MNHEY, CDR2 SVGAGI. DNA of the CDR3: TGTGCCAGCAGTCCAGGGACAGCTAATCAGCCCCAGCATTTT. As protein: CASSPGTANQPQHF.

This sequence joins TRBV12-3 or TRBV12-4 and TRBJ2-1, with 11 bases fitting TRBD2. The junction had 7 bases not matched to a gene; V was cut back by 6 bases and J by 12 bases. The CDR3 covers 13 residues. The CDR3 DNA is TGTGCCAGCAGCTCGACTAGCGGGGTCTGGCAGTTCTTC. Amino acid sequence: CASSSTSGVWQFF.

This clone was picked up a small number of times. This chain uses TRBV5-1 with TRBJ2-2, with 7 bases fitting TRBD1. Germline V gene lookup returns CDR1 SGHRS and CDR2 YFSETQ. CDR3 length equals 17 residues. V gave up 2 bases and J gave up 4 bases; unmatched junction bases: 11. The CDR3 coding sequence is TGCGCCAGCAGCTTACTAGGGGGCCAGACTATCACCGGGGAGCTGTTTTTT. As protein: CASSLLGGQTITGELFF.

The J gene is TRBJ1-4, the V gene TRBV11-2; D remains ambiguous. V lost 3 bases and J 7 bases, leaving 12 bases between the germline ends. This CDR3 contains 14 residues. Germline assignment: CDR1 SGHAT and CDR2 FQNNGV. CDR3 bases: TGTGCCAGCAGCTTGGAGGGTTGGGGTGAAAAACTGTTTTTT. Its translation: CASSLEGWGEKLFF.

The chain employs TRBV28 and TRBJ1-4; perhaps TRBD1 as D (5 bases). Germline values: CDR1 MDHEN, CDR2 SYDVKM. Between the trimmed V and J ends, which lost 5 bases and 0 bases, there was a span of 13 bases. This CDR3 comprises 16 residues. DNA for the CDR3: TGTGCCAGCAGTCTGGGGGTGATTGCAACTAATGAAAAACTGTTTTTT. Its translation is CASSLGVIATNEKLFF.

The gene calls are TRBV10-3 and TRBJ2-3; TRBD2 agrees at 10 bases. The CDR3 loop spans 14 amino acids. V dropped 7 bases and J dropped 2; count of bases not matched to a gene: 3. Germline CDR1 reads ENHRY; CDR2 reads SYGVKD. The CDR3 is CAIKTSGDTDTQYF. The CDR3 DNA reads TGTGCCATCAAAACTAGCGGGGACACAGATACGCAGTATTTT.

The J gene is TRBJ2-2, the V gene TRBV7-9; TRBD1 might be the D (5 bases). From germline, CDR1 is SEHNR and CDR2 FQNEAQ (reference sequence). Trimming left V 2 bases short and J 5 bases short, with 9 bases between. The CDR3 consists of 14 residues. The chain's CDR3 is CASSLHRLTGELFF. CDR3 in DNA: TGTGCCAGCAGCTTACACAGGTTGACCGGGGAGCTGTTTTTT.